This T cell receptor (beta chain) appears in the sequencing data of a study of radiation and T cells in renal cell carcinoma (dated by TCRdb to between 2020 and 2021). Background for the entire study: Samples were obtained from a clinical trial, in which 15 Gy stereotactic body radiation therapy was delivered to primary renal cell carcinomas and nephrectomy was performed 4 weeks later. In total, about 50 samples, comprising approximately 26 tumors and about 27 peripheral blood samples, were subjected to TCR beta sequencing. A total of roughly 4 million unique CDR3 nucleotide sequences, encoding 2,500,000 or so unique CDR3 amino acid sequences, were found across all 50 or so samples. What the research found in general, with its limitations: Because pretreatment tumor biopsies were not available, the baseline intratumoral presence of clonotypes could not be determined. Changes in the blood repertoire were not tracked past 4 weeks after treatment. In blood, the top tumor clonotypes increased between baseline and 2 weeks post-radiation and then shrank by 4 weeks, which suggests that tumor-resident clones expanded only transiently. Because the trial had a single-armed design, the trial could not examine how radiation dose or scheduling affected the TCR repertoire.

From cysteine to phenylalanine, the CDR3 is 15 amino acids long. Just the 45-base CDR3 DNA is kept, in frame starting at base 1. CDR1 SGHRS and CDR2 YFSETQ were looked up in the germline V gene. The V end loses 0 bases and the J end loses 7 bases, and a stretch of 13 bases separates them. TCR beta libraries were generated from genomic DNA with the immunoSEQ kit, following the manufacturer's recommendations. Library preparation used a first multiplex PCR with proprietary primers, then a second PCR adding unique barcodes, with bead cleanups after each round. Each sample batch included a kit-provided positive control reaction and a negative control reaction. The final libraries were assessed on an Agilent 4200 TapeStation D1000 ScreenTape, pooled by volume, and quantified by qPCR. Sequencing ran on an Illumina NextSeq500 with a MidOutput 150-cycle cartridge, using 156 Read1 and 15 Index1 cycles with kit custom primers. The pooled library was loaded at roughly 0.9 pM with about 20% PhiX control spiked in. Turning to the authors' computational methods: Vendor-processed data were analyzed in R, and a clonotype was defined as all T cells sharing the same CDR3 nucleotide sequence. In the clone abundance analyses, frequencies in each sample were normalized to that sample's 10,000 most abundant clones. Before analysis, public T cell clones were removed, and these numbered fewer than six per sample on average. An abundance difference of at least 32-fold between compartments was the criterion for calling clonotypes tumor-enriched or baseline blood-enriched. Clonotypes expanded or contracted between blood time points were identified with a beta-binomial differential abundance model. Tumor-blood repertoire similarity was measured with the Baroni-Urbani and Buser coefficient, and group comparisons used two-tailed Wilcoxon tests in R. TCRdb stores this immuneACCESS table with in-frame sequences only. Part of the clones is absent; in the studies checked, under half of the shortfall reflects unresolved V genes, and no reason is known for the rest. That table furnishes V, J and clone size, whereas the DNA furnished D and trimming. This sample holds 100,000 to 150,000 clones; 80% to 85% were observed only once. The ten largest clonotypes hold approximately 3% of the sample.

Comment on this clone: Its antigen remains undetermined. The sample holds no much larger clone one base away, and base qualities are not on file.

The time point label on this specimen signifies: baseline pretreatment blood. The treatment or condition label of this sample denotes: 15 Gy SBRT to primary tumor, nephrectomy 4 weeks later. To track tumor-enriched clonotypes, serial peripheral blood was sampled from radiation-treated patients at baseline and at 2 weeks and 4 weeks after SBRT. Every patient had renal cell carcinoma of clear cell pathology. Genomic DNA for TCR sequencing was prepared using the QIAamp DNA Blood Mini Kit (Qiagen). The analyses included just those samples that passed every quality control check. The clonotype was recovered from a woman in her sixties with renal cell carcinoma. The sample in question was blood, obtained from a patient whose treatment included radiotherapy and nephrectomy. Recombination connected TRBV5-1 to TRBJ2-2, with the D assignment possibly TRBD1 or TRBD2, given 5 matching bases for each. The DNA sequence follows: TGCGCCAGCAGCTTGGATGGGACCCGGGGCGGGGAGCTGTTTTTT. Its coded protein is CASSLDGTRGGELFF. Outside the CDR3, residues come from the reference TRBV5-1 and TRBJ2-2 proteins, so the full variable domain is: KAGVTQTPRYLIKTRGQQVTLSCSPISGHRSVSWYQQTPGQGLQFLFEYFSETQRNKGNFPGRFSGRQFSNSRSEMNVSTLELGDSALYLCASSLDGTRGGELFFGEGSRLTVL.